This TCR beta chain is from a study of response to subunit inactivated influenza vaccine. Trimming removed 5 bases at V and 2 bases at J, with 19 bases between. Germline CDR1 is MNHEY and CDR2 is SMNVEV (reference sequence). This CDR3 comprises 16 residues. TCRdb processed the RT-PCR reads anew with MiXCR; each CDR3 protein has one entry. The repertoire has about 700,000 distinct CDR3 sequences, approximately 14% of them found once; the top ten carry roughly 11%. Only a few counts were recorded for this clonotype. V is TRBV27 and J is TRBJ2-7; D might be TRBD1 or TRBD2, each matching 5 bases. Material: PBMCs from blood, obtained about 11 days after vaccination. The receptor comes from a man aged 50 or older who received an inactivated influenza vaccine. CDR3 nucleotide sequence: TGTGCCAGCAGTCACCACGGGACGGGACGCGCCTACGAGCAGTACTTC. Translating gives CASSHHGTGRAYEQYF.